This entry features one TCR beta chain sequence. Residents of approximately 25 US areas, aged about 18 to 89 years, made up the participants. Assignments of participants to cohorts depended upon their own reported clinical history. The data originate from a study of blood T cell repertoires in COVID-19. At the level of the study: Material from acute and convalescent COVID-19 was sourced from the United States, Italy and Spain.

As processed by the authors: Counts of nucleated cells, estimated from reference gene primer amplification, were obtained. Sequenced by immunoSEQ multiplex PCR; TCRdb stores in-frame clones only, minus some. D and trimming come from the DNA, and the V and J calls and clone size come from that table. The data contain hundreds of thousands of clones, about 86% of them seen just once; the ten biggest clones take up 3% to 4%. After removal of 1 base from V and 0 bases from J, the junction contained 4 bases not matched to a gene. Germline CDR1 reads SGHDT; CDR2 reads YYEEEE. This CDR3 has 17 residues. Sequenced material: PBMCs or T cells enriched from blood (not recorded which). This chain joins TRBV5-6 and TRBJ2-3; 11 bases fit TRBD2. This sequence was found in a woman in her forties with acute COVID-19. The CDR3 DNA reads TGTGCCAGCAGCTTGAGGGGACTAGCGGTTAGCACAGATACGCAGTATTTT. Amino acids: CASSLRGLAVSTDTQYF. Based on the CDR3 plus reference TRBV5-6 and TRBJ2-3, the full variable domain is DAGVTQSPTHLIKTRGQQVTLRCSPKSGHDTVSWYQQALGQGPQFIFQYYEEEERQRGNFPDRFSGHQFPNYSSELNVNALLLGDSALYLCASSLRGLAVSTDTQYFGPGTRLTVL.